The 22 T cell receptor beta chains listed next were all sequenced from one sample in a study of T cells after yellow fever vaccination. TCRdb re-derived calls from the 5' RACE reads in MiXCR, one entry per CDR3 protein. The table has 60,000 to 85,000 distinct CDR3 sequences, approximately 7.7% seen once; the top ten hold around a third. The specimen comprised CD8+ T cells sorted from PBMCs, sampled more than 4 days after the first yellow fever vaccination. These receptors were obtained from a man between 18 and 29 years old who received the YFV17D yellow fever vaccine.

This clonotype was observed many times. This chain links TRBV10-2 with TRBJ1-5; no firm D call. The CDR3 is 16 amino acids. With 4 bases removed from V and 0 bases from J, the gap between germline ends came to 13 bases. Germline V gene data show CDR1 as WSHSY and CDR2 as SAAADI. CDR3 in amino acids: CASSVGNLYSNQPQHF. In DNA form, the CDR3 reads TGCGCCAGCAGTGTCGGGAACCTATATAGCAATCAGCCCCAGCATTTT.

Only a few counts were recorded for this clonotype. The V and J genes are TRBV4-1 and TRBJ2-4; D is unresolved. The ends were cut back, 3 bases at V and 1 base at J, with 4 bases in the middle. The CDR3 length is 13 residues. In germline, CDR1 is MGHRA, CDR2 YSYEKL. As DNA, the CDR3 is TGCGCCAGCAGCCACAGGGCCAAAAACATTCAGTACTTC. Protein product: CASSHRAKNIQYF.

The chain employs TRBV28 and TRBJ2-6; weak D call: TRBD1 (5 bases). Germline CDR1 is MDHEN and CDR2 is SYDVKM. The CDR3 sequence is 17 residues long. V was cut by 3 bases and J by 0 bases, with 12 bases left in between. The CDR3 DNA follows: TGTGCCAGCAGTTTCCTGGGGCCAAGCTCTGGGGCCAACGTCCTGACTTTC. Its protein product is CASSFLGPSSGANVLTF.

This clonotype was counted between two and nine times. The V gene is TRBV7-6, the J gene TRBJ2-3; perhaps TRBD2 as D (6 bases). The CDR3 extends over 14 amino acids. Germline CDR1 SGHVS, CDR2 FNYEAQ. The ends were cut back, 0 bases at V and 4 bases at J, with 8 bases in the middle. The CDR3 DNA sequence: TGTGCCAGCAGCTTAGCGGGACTCTCAGATACGCAGTATTTT. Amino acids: CASSLAGLSDTQYF.

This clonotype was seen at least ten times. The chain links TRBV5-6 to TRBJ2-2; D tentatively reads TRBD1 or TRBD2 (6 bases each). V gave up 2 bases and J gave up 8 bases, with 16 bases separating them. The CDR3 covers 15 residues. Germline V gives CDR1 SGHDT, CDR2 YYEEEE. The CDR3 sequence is CASSFYREVAGELFF. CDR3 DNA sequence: TGTGCCAGCAGCTTCTACAGGGAGGTAGCGGGGGAGCTGTTTTTT.

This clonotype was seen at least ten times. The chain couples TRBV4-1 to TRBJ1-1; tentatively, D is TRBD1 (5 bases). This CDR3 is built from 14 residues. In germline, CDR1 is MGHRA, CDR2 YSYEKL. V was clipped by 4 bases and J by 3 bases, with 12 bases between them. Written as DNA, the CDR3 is TGCGCCAGCAGCCCAATGCAGGGTGACACTGAAGCTTTCTTT. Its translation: CASSPMQGDTEAFF.

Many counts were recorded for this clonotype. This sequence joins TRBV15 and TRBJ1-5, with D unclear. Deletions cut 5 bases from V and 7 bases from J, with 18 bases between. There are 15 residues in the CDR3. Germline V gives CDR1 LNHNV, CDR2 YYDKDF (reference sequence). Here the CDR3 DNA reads TGTGCCACCAGCCCCATGATGAGGGCCCCCCAGCCCCAGCATTTT. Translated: CATSPMMRAPQPQHF. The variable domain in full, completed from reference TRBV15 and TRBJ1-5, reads DAMVIQNPRYQVTQFGKPVTLSCSQTLNHNVMYWYQQKSSQAPKLLFHYYDKDFNNEADTPDNFQSRRPNTSFCFLDIRSPGLGDTAMYLCATSPMMRAPQPQHFGDGTRLSIL.

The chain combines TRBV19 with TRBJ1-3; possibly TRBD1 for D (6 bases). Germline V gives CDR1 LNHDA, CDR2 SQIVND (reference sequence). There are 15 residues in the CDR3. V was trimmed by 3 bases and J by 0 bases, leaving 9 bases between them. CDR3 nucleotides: TGTGCCAGTAGTATCGACAGGACCTCTGGAAACACCATATATTTT. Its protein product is CASSIDRTSGNTIYF.

CDR3: CASSLGYSSYNEQFF. DNA for the CDR3: TGTGCCAGCAGCTTAGGTTATAGCTCCTACAATGAGCAGTTCTTC. The rearrangement uses TRBV7-9 and TRBJ2-1; D ambiguous. The CDR3 runs to 15 residues. Trimming removed 1 base at V and 0 bases at J, with 7 bases between. The V gene's germline CDR1 is SEHNR and CDR2 FQNEAQ (reference sequence).

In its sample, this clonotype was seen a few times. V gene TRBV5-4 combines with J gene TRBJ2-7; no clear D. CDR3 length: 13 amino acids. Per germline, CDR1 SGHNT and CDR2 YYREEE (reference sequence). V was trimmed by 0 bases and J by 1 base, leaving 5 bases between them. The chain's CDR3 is CASSLDGSYEQYV. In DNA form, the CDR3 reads TGTGCCAGCAGCTTGGACGGGTCCTACGAGCAGTACGTC.

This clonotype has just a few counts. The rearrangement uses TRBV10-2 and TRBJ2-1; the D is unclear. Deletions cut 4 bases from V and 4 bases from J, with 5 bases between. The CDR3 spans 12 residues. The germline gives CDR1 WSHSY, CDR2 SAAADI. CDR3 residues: CASSVNYNEQFF. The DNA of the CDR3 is TGCGCCAGCAGTGTAAATTACAATGAGCAGTTCTTC.

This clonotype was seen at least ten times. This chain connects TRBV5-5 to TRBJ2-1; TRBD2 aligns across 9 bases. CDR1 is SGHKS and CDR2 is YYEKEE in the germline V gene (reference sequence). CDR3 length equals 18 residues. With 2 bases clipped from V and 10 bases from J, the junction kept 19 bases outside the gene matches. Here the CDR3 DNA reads TGTGCCAGCAGCTTTTCGGCGGGGGGGCCTGTTTACATGAGCGAGCAGTTCTTC. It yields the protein CASSFSAGGPVYMSEQFF.

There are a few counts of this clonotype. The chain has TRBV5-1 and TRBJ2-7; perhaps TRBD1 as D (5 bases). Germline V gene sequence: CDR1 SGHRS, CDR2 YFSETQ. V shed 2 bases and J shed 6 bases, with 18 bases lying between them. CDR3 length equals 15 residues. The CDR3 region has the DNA TGCGCCAGCAGCTTTTCCCAGGGTAGTAGGGGCGAGCAGTACTTC. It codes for CASSFSQGSRGEQYF.

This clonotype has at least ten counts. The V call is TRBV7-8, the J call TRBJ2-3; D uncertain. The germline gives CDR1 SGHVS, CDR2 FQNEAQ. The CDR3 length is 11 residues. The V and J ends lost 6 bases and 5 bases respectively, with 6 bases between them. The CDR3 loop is CASSQGDTQYF. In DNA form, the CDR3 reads TGTGCCAGCAGTCAAGGAGATACGCAGTATTTT.

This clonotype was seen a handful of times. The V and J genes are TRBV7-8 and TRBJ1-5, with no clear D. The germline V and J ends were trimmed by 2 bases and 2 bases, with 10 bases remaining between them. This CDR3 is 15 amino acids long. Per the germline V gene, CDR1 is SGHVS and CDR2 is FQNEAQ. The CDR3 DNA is TGTGCCAGCAGCTTATTCGTGCAGGGCAATCAGCCCCAGCATTTT. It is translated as CASSLFVQGNQPQHF.

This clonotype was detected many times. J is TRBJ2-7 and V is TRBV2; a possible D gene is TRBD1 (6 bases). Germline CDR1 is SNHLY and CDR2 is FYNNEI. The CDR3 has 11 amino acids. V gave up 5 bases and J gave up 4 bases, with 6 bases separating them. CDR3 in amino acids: CASSQGYEQYF. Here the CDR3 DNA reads TGTGCCAGCAGTCAGGGGTACGAGCAGTACTTC. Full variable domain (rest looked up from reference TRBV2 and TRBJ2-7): EPEVTQTPSHQVTQMGQEVILRCVPISNHLYFYWYRQILGQKVEFLVSFYNNEISEKSEIFDDQFSVERPDGSNFTLKIRSTKLEDSAMYFCASSQGYEQYFGPGTRLTVT.

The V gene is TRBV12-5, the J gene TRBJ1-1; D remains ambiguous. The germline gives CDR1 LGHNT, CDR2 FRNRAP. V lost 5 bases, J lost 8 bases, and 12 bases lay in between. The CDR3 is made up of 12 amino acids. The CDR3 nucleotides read TGTGCTAGTGGTCGGGTCCGGGAGGAAGCTTTCTTT. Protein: CASGRVREEAFF. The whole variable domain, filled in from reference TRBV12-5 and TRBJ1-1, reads DARVTQTPRHKVTEMGQEVTMRCQPILGHNTVFWYRQTMMQGLELLAYFRNRAPLDDSGMPKDRFSAEMPDATLATLKIQPSEPRDSAVYFCASGRVREEAFFGQGTRLTVV.

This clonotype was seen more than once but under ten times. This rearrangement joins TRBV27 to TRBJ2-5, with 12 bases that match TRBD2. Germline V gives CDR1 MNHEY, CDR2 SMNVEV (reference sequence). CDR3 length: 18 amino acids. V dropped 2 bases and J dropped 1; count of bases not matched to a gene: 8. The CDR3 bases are TGTGCCAGCAGTTTACTGCTAGCGGGGGGGCCGATCCAAGAGACCCAGTACTTC. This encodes CASSLLLAGGPIQETQYF.

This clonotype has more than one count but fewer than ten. CDR3 sequence (DNA): TGTGCCAGCGGGGATCCCTGGGAAAAACTGTTTTTT. Its protein product is CASGDPWEKLFF. This chain connects TRBV7-9 to TRBJ1-4, with D unclear. Germline CDR1 SEHNR, CDR2 FQNEAQ (reference sequence). V lost 8 bases and J 8 bases, leaving 12 bases between the germline ends. The CDR3 length is 12 residues.

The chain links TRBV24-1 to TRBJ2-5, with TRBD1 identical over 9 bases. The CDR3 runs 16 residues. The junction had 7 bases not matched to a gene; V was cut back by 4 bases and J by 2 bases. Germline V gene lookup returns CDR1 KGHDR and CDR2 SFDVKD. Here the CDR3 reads CATSDPGQGSQETQYF. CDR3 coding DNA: TGTGCCACCAGTGACCCGGGACAGGGATCACAAGAGACCCAGTACTTC.

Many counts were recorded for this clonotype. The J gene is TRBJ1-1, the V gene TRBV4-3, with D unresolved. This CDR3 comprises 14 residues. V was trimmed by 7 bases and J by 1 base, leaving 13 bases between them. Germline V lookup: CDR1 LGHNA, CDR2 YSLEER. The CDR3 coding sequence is TGCGCCAGCAAGTCCAACGGGTGGAACACTGAAGCTTTCTTT. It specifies CASKSNGWNTEAFF.

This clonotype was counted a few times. CDR3 DNA: TGCGCCAGCAGCTTGGGACAGTTGATCTCTGGAAACACCATATATTTT. Translated: CASSLGQLISGNTIYF. V is TRBV5-1 and J is TRBJ1-3; D is perhaps TRBD1 (5 bases). V was cut by 0 bases and J by 0 bases, with 10 bases left in between. Germline V gene data show CDR1 as SGHRS and CDR2 as YFSETQ. The CDR3 runs to 16 residues.